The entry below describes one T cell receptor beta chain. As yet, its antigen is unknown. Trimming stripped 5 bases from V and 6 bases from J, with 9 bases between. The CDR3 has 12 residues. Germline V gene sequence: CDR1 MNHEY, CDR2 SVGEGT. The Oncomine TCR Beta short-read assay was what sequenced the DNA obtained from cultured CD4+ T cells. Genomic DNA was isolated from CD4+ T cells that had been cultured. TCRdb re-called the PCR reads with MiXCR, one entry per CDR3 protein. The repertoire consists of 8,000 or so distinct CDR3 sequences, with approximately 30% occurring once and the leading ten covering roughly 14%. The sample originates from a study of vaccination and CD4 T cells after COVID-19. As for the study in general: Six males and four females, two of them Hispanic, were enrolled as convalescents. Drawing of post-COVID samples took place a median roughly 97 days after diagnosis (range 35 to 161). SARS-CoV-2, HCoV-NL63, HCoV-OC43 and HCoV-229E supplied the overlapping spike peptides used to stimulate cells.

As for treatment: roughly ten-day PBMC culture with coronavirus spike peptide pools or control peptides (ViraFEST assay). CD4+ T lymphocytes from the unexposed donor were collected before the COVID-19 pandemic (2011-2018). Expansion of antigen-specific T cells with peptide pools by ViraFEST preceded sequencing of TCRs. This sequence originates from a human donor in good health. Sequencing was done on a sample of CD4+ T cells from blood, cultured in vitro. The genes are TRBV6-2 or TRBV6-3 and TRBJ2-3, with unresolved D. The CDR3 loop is CASSGPPDTQYF. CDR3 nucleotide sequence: TGTGCCAGCAGTGGACCTCCCGATACGCAGTATTTT.